The next 8 T cell receptor beta chains were all read from a single sample in a study of OX40 agonist ivuxolimab in advanced cancers. The protocol was immunoSEQ multiplex PCR, while the TCRdb copy is restricted to in-frame clones and leaves out a portion. This table holds 30,000 to 35,000 clones, around 90% found once. This specimen was CD4+ or CD8+ T cells sorted from blood, taken in a trial of the OX40 agonist ivuxolimab. All receptors derive from an adult with an advanced solid tumor such as melanoma, head and neck, liver or kidney cancer.

The chain employs TRBV13 and TRBJ2-5; D gene unclear. The CDR3 is 12 amino acids. The germline gives CDR1 PRHDT, CDR2 FYEKMQ (reference sequence). Trimming left V 6 bases short and J 5 bases short, with 10 bases between. The DNA for the CDR3 is TGTGCCAGCAGGAGCAGTTCCGAGACCCAGTACTTC. Its translation is CASRSSSETQYF.

The CDR3 nucleotides are TGTGCCAGCAGTTTCCGGACTAGCACCTACGAGCAGTACTTC. It codes for CASSFRTSTYEQYF. The chain couples TRBV28 to TRBJ2-7; TRBD2 aligns across 8 bases. Trimming at V came to 3 bases and at J to 2 bases, leaving 3 bases not matched to a gene. Germline V gene data show CDR1 as MDHEN and CDR2 as SYDVKM. The CDR3 loop spans 14 amino acids. Drawing the rest from reference TRBV28 and TRBJ2-7, the complete variable domain is DVKVTQSSRYLVKRTGEKVFLECVQDMDHENMFWYRQDPGLGLRLIYFSYDVKMKEKGDIPEGYSVSREKKERFSLILESASTNQTSMYLCASSFRTSTYEQYFGPGTRLTVT.

The genes are TRBV6-5 and TRBJ2-5, with 9 bases fitting TRBD1. The trim removed 6 bases at V and 1 base at J, leaving 0 bases unmatched. The CDR3 is 13 amino acids. Per the germline V gene, CDR1 is MNHEY and CDR2 is SVGAGI. CDR3 DNA sequence: TGTGCCAGCAGGGACAGGGGCCAAGAGACCCAGTACTTC. This gives the protein CASRDRGQETQYF.

The chain is built from TRBV6-1 and TRBJ1-1; D is unclear. The CDR3 sequence is 14 residues long. The ends were cut back, 10 bases at V and 2 bases at J, with 17 bases in the middle. Germline CDR1 is MNHNS and CDR2 is SASEGT. The CDR3 nucleotides read TGTGCCACCCTGGCCTGGGCCTACAACACTGAAGCTTTCTTT. This encodes CATLAWAYNTEAFF.

The V gene is TRBV2, the J gene TRBJ2-3, with D maybe TRBD1 (5 bases). The ends were cut back, 3 bases at V and 1 base at J, with 8 bases in the middle. CDR1 is SNHLY and CDR2 is FYNNEI in the germline V gene. The CDR3 extends over 14 amino acids. CDR3 in DNA: TGTGCCAGCAGTGAGCAGGGTGGCACAGATACGCAGTATTTT. Its protein is CASSEQGGTDTQYF.

The chain couples TRBV18 to TRBJ2-7; the match to TRBD2 covers 14 bases. CDR1 KGHSH and CDR2 LQKENI come from the germline V gene. With V trimmed by 6 bases and J by 4 bases, 11 bases remained unmatched. The CDR3 has 17 residues. In nucleotides, the CDR3 is TGTGCCAGCTCTCGGGGGACTAGCGGGAGTGGTGAGTACGAGCAGTACTTC. It yields the protein CASSRGTSGSGEYEQYF.

This clone was detected once. V is TRBV28 and J is TRBJ1-4; D is uncertain. Trimming stripped 3 bases from V and 8 bases from J, with 10 bases between. The length of the CDR3 is 13 residues. Germline CDR1 MDHEN, CDR2 SYDVKM. CDR3 in amino acids: CASSFRRVEKLFF. The CDR3 nucleotides read TGTGCCAGCAGTTTTAGGAGGGTGGAAAAACTGTTTTTT.

The J gene is TRBJ1-4, the V gene TRBV7-2; D remains ambiguous. V shed 5 bases and J shed 7 bases, with 11 bases lying between them. Germline V gene lookup returns CDR1 SGHTA and CDR2 FQGNSA. The CDR3 contains 13 residues. The CDR3 here is CASSPLLGEKLFF. The CDR3 region has the DNA TGTGCCAGCAGCCCATTATTAGGTGAAAAACTGTTTTTT.